This T cell receptor beta chain came from a study of OX40 agonist ivuxolimab in advanced cancers. Drawing of blood for sampling happened at baseline, at cycle 4 day 1, and at cycle 7 day 1. The CDR3 is 16 amino acids. J lost 2 bases, V lost 3 bases, and 6 bases had no gene match. CDR1 is SGHNT and CDR2 is YENEEA in the germline V gene. TCRdb's table, derived via immunoSEQ multiplex PCR, lists solely in-frame clones and lacks some. The sample has some 55,000 clones; 75% to 80% are singletons. J is TRBJ1-4 and V is TRBV11-3; 7 bases map to TRBD1. The sequence was collected from an adult with an advanced solid tumor such as melanoma, head and neck, liver or kidney cancer. The sample in question was CD4+ or CD8+ T cells sorted from blood, obtained in a trial of the OX40 agonist ivuxolimab. CDR3: CASSFRGRLTNEKLFF. In DNA, the CDR3 is TGTGCCAGCAGCTTTAGGGGGCGGTTGACTAATGAAAAACTGTTTTTT.